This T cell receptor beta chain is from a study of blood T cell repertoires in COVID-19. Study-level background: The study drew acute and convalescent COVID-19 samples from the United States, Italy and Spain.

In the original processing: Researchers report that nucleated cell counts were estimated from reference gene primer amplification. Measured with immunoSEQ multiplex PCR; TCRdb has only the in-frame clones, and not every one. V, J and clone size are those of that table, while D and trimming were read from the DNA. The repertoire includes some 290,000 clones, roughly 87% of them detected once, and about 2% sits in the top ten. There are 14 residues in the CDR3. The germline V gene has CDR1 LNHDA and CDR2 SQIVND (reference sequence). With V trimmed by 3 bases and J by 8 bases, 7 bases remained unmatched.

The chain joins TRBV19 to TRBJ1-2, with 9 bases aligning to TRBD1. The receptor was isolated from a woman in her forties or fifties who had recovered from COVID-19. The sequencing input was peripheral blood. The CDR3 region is CASSISGTGSGYTF. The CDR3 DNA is TGTGCCAGTAGTATCTCCGGGACAGGGAGCGGCTACACCTTC. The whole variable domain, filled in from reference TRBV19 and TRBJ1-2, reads DGGITQSPKYLFRKEGQNVTLSCEQNLNHDAMYWYRQDPGQGLRLIYYSQIVNDFQKGDIAEGYSVSREKKESFPLTVTSAQKNPTAFYLCASSISGTGSGYTFGSGTRLTVV.